Following are 8 T cell receptor beta chains from one sample sequenced in a study of identifying expanded T cells in peripheral blood. The data were produced by immunoSEQ multiplex PCR, yet TCRdb's version contains in-frame clones alone and is incomplete. The repertoire holds approximately 100,000 clones, with around 89% as singletons. Specimen: blood. These receptors all come from a person aged 18-70 years in good health.

This chain uses TRBV10-3 with TRBJ2-3, with 7 bases lining up with TRBD1. V lost 8 bases and J lost 4; bases outside the gene matches: 6. The CDR3 has 13 amino acids. The germline V gene has CDR1 ENHRY and CDR2 SYGVKD. The CDR3 DNA is TGTGCCATCTCCGGGACAGCTCCAGATACGCAGTATTTT. Its protein is CAISGTAPDTQYF.

The chain has TRBV5-1 and TRBJ1-2; tentatively, D is TRBD1 (5 bases). The germline CDR1 and CDR2 sequences are SGHRS and YFSETQ. CDR3 length: 11 residues. The V gene lost 6 bases and the J gene lost 7 bases, with 10 bases spanning the gap. This chain's CDR3 is CASTGGGGYTF. The CDR3 DNA follows: TGCGCCAGCACCGGGGGGGGTGGCTACACCTTC.

The sample holds a few counts of this clone. The V call is TRBV11-2, the J call TRBJ1-5, with a weak D call TRBD1 (6 bases). Trimming removed 5 bases from V and 0 bases from J, with 17 bases in between. The germline CDR1 and CDR2 sequences are SGHAT and FQNNGV. CDR3 length equals 17 residues. Written as DNA, the CDR3 is TGTGCCAGCAGCCGAGGGGGGACCACCTATAGCAATCAGCCCCAGCATTTT. Its protein product is CASSRGGTTYSNQPQHF.

V usage is TRBV6-6 and J usage is TRBJ2-1; 11 bases are a match to TRBD2. Losses at the gene ends were 5 bases for V and 4 bases for J; bases not matched to a gene: 4. The CDR3 totals 15 residues. Per germline, CDR1 MNHNY and CDR2 SVGAGI (reference sequence). CDR3 residues: CASSKLAGDYNEQFF. Written as DNA, the CDR3 is TGTGCCAGCAGTAAACTAGCGGGAGATTACAATGAGCAGTTCTTC.

The rearrangement joins TRBV5-6 to TRBJ2-5, with a possible D match to TRBD2 (6 bases). The germline gives CDR1 SGHDT, CDR2 YYEEEE. The CDR3 loop spans 14 amino acids. Trimming shortened V by 4 bases and J by 7 bases, and 17 bases separated the two germline ends. This chain's CDR3 is CASSRRRAGWTQYF. The CDR3 coding sequence is TGTGCCAGCAGCCGGAGGAGGGCAGGGTGGACCCAGTACTTC.

There are a few counts of this clone. This chain connects TRBV5-6 to TRBJ2-7, with a tentative D call TRBD2 (7 bases). The germline gives CDR1 SGHDT, CDR2 YYEEEE. V was trimmed by 2 bases and J by 0 bases, leaving 21 bases between them. The CDR3 spans 18 residues. For the CDR3, the DNA is TGTGCCAGCAGCTTAGGGGGAGGAGCGCGGGAGACCTCCTACGAGCAGTACTTC. It specifies CASSLGGGARETSYEQYF.

The V call is TRBV6-5, the J call TRBJ2-2; 9 nucleotides line up with TRBD2. Germline V gene lookup returns CDR1 MNHEY and CDR2 SVGAGI. The CDR3 sequence is 14 residues long. Trimming at V came to 3 bases and at J to 6 bases, leaving 2 bases not matched to a gene. The CDR3 reads CASSYAGGAGELFF. The CDR3 DNA sequence: TGTGCCAGCAGTTATGCGGGGGGGGCCGGGGAGCTGTTTTTT.

This clone was seen once. J is TRBJ1-2 and V is TRBV5-1; 11 nucleotides agree with TRBD1. Germline V gene sequence: CDR1 SGHRS, CDR2 YFSETQ. V trimming: 6 bases; J trimming: 11 bases; junction bases outside the gene matches: 12. CDR3 length: 14 amino acids. The DNA of the CDR3 is TGCGCCAGCACTTCTCTCCGGGACAGGGGGGGATACACCTTC. Translated: CASTSLRDRGGYTF.